Each of the 10 T cell receptor beta chains below was sequenced from the same sample in a study of blood T cell repertoires in COVID-19. Produced via immunoSEQ multiplex PCR; TCRdb's table is partial and in-frame only. Here the sample spans 150,000 to 200,000 clones, under 90% being singletons. Sequenced: peripheral blood. Every receptor here comes from a woman over 75 with acute or convalescent COVID-19.

This clone appeared once. The J gene is TRBJ1-1, the V gene TRBV10-3; 7 nucleotides agree with TRBD1. Germline V gene data show CDR1 as ENHRY and CDR2 as SYGVKD. The CDR3 has 13 amino acids. The V and J ends lost 10 bases and 1 base, in that order; junction bases with no gene match: 6. The CDR3 reads CATTQGRNTEAFF. The CDR3 coding sequence is TGTGCCACCACACAGGGGAGGAACACTGAAGCTTTCTTT.

The chain recombines TRBV6-5 with TRBJ1-2, with a tentative D call TRBD1 (5 bases). Trimming pared 5 bases from V and 2 bases from J, leaving 12 bases between. There are 14 residues in the CDR3. From germline, CDR1 is MNHEY and CDR2 SVGAGI. The DNA for the CDR3 is TGTGCCAGCAGTCCCCAGCCAGGGAACTATGGCTACACCTTC. It specifies CASSPQPGNYGYTF.

The rearrangement uses TRBV10-3 and TRBJ2-2; D ambiguous. CDR1 is ENHRY and CDR2 is SYGVKD in the germline V gene. This CDR3 has 16 amino acids. V lost 2 bases and J lost 2, with 12 bases in between. The CDR3 DNA is TGTGCCATCAGTGAGGTTGCGGCCAAAAACACCGGGGAGCTGTTTTTT. This sequence encodes CAISEVAAKNTGELFF.

This rearrangement joins TRBV24-1 to TRBJ2-3; D unclear. CDR3 length: 11 amino acids. V was clipped by 3 bases and J by 6 bases, with 3 bases between them. Germline V gene lookup returns CDR1 KGHDR and CDR2 SFDVKD. Here the CDR3 DNA reads TGTGCCACCAGTGATCTGGATACGCAGTATTTT. Translation: CATSDLDTQYF.

The CDR3 reads CSASTPRATSYEQYF. The CDR3 coding sequence is TGCAGTGCTAGTACTCCCAGGGCCACCTCCTACGAGCAGTACTTC. The V gene is TRBV20-1, the J gene TRBJ2-7; D might be TRBD1 (5 bases). The V end lost 3 bases, the J end lost 0 bases, and 15 bases lay between the germline ends. Germline CDR1 reads DFQATT; CDR2 reads SNEGSKA (reference sequence). The CDR3 is made up of 15 amino acids.

This chain links TRBV29-1 with TRBJ2-1; 7 bases fit TRBD1. The trim removed 4 bases at V and 1 base at J, leaving 4 bases unmatched. In germline, CDR1 is SQVTM, CDR2 ANQGSEA. The CDR3 has 14 residues. CDR3 DNA: TGCAGCGTTGTGTGGACAGGTTCCTACAATGAGCAGTTCTTC. This sequence encodes CSVVWTGSYNEQFF.

This chain links TRBV5-4 with TRBJ1-2; 8 positions agree with TRBD1. J lost 8 bases, V lost 3 bases, and 12 bases had no gene match. The germline V gene has CDR1 SGHNT and CDR2 YYREEE (reference sequence). The CDR3 consists of 15 residues. The CDR3 here is CASSYWDRSGSGYTF. For the CDR3, the DNA is TGTGCCAGCAGCTATTGGGACAGGAGTGGTTCCGGCTACACCTTC.

The chain couples TRBV5-1 to TRBJ1-1, with a tentative D call TRBD1 (5 bases). V shed 0 bases and J shed 1 base, with 10 bases lying between them. The CDR3 totals 15 residues. Germline V gene sequence: CDR1 SGHRS, CDR2 YFSETQ. The CDR3 region has the DNA TGCGCCAGCAGCTTGGCCGTCGGGGGGAACACTGAAGCTTTCTTT. This codes for CASSLAVGGNTEAFF. The entire variable domain, with the rest obtained from reference TRBV5-1 and TRBJ1-1, is as follows: KAGVTQTPRYLIKTRGQQVTLSCSPISGHRSVSWYQQTPGQGLQFLFEYFSETQRNKGNFPGRFSGRQFSNSRSEMNVSTLELGDSALYLCASSLAVGGNTEAFFGQGTRLTVV.

This chain connects TRBV5-1 to TRBJ2-3, with 7 nucleotides matching TRBD2. The CDR3 length is 15 residues. Germline CDR1 is SGHRS and CDR2 is YFSETQ. Losses at the gene ends were 2 bases for V and 5 bases for J; bases not matched to a gene: 8. The CDR3 spells CASSFLASGEDTQYF. The CDR3 coding sequence is TGCGCCAGCAGCTTCCTGGCTAGCGGAGAAGATACGCAGTATTTT. Combining the CDR3 with reference TRBV5-1 and TRBJ2-3 gives the whole variable domain KAGVTQTPRYLIKTRGQQVTLSCSPISGHRSVSWYQQTPGQGLQFLFEYFSETQRNKGNFPGRFSGRQFSNSRSEMNVSTLELGDSALYLCASSFLASGEDTQYFGPGTRLTVL.

V is TRBV28 and J is TRBJ1-2, with a possible D match to TRBD1 (6 bases). The CDR3 loop spans 16 amino acids. Trimming stripped 7 bases from V and 0 bases from J, with 18 bases between. Germline V lookup: CDR1 MDHEN, CDR2 SYDVKM. The CDR3 DNA reads as TGTGCCAGCACCTCCCCCCCAGGGGACACTAACTATGGCTACACCTTC. Residues: CASTSPPGDTNYGYTF.